One sample yielded the 13 T cell receptor beta chains listed below, sequenced in a study of T cells in Graves' hyperthyroidism and ophthalmopathy. Regions amplified from RNA transcripts were the TCR beta CDR3 regions. The primer set for the first-round RT-PCR of the TCR CDR3 was HTBI. TCRdb independently ran MiXCR on the multiplex PCR reads; one entry per CDR3 protein. The sample shows fewer than 350,000 distinct CDR3 sequences, 15% to 20% of them seen only once. Sequencing was performed on blood. The receptors derive from a woman aged 45-65 years with Graves' hyperthyroidism.

V and J are TRBV7-9 and TRBJ1-5, with 7 nucleotides matching TRBD1. The V gene end was trimmed by 1 base and the J gene end by 0 bases; junction bases not matched to a gene: 6. CDR1 and CDR2 (germline): SEHNR, FQNEAQ (reference sequence). The CDR3 consists of 17 residues. The CDR3 spells CASSLGGDSNSNQPQHF. The CDR3 DNA follows: TGTGCCAGCAGCTTAGGGGGGGACAGCAATAGCAATCAGCCCCAGCATTTT.

The chain uses TRBV6-2 or TRBV6-3 and TRBJ2-7, with a tentative D call TRBD1 (6 bases). Germline CDR1 is MNHEY and CDR2 is SVGEGT. V dropped 6 bases and J dropped 3 bases, with 15 bases sitting between them. This CDR3 is built from 14 residues. This CDR3 is CASSARGISYEQYV. The CDR3 coding sequence is TGTGCCAGCAGCGCCAGGGGTATCAGCTACGAGCAGTACGTC.

The chain recombines TRBV6-1 with TRBJ2-2, with 8 bases aligning to TRBD2. Germline assignment: CDR1 MNHNS and CDR2 SASEGT. The CDR3 consists of 16 residues. V shed 7 bases, J shed 2 bases, and the junction held 9 bases outside the gene matches. Written as DNA, the CDR3 is TGTGCCAGCACCTGGTCTAGCGGGCTAAACACCGGGGAGCTGTTTTTT. Protein product: CASTWSSGLNTGELFF.

There are a few counts of this clonotype. The rearrangement uses TRBV6-1 and TRBJ2-3; D unclear. This CDR3 contains 15 residues. Germline-derived CDR1 and CDR2 are MNHNS and SASEGT. Trimming shortened V by 5 bases and J by 1 base, and 13 bases separated the two germline ends. In DNA, the CDR3 is TGTGCCAGCAGTCACCTCAATTCGGGCACAGATACGCAGTATTTT. Protein: CASSHLNSGTDTQYF.

At least ten counts were recorded for this clonotype. The J gene is TRBJ1-5, the V gene TRBV12-3 or TRBV12-4; D ambiguous. There are 16 residues in the CDR3. V was cut by 7 bases and J by 1 base, with 17 bases left in between. This CDR3 reads CASKDSAPNSNQPQHF. The CDR3 region has the DNA TGTGCCAGCAAAGATTCTGCGCCGAACAGCAATCAGCCCCAGCATTTT.

This clonotype was found many times. The chain combines TRBV3-1 with TRBJ1-2, with TRBD1 as a possible D gene (5 bases). Germline CDR1 reads LGHDT; CDR2 reads YNNKEL (reference sequence). V was trimmed by 0 bases and J by 3 bases, leaving 17 bases between them. The CDR3 consists of 17 residues. This chain's CDR3 is CASSQDRQFSPDYGYTF. CDR3 in DNA: TGTGCCAGCAGCCAAGATCGACAGTTTTCCCCCGACTATGGCTACACCTTC.

This clonotype was counted only a few times. The rearrangement links TRBV20-1 to TRBJ1-2; D not resolved. Trimming left V 7 bases short and J 8 bases short, with 8 bases between. The CDR3 is made up of 9 amino acids. Germline loops: CDR1 DFQATT, CDR2 SNEGSKA (reference sequence). CDR3 sequence (DNA): TGCAGTGACTCCTACGGCTACACCTTC. It encodes CSDSYGYTF.

Remarks on this clonotype: This may arise from a read error, as a much more abundant clone is one base away. This chain uses TRBV3-1 with TRBJ1-6, with D hard to call. CDR1 is LGHDT and CDR2 is YNNKEL in the germline V gene (reference sequence). V shed 0 bases and J shed 7 bases, with 4 bases lying between them. The CDR3 extends over 13 amino acids. This chain's CDR3 is CASSQDENSPLHF. The CDR3 bases are TGTGCCAGCAGCCAAGACGAGAATTCACCCCTCCACTTT.

This clonotype has just a few counts. The chain has TRBV20-1 and TRBJ1-1; D is undetermined. Germline CDR1 reads DFQATT; CDR2 reads SNEGSKA (reference sequence). This CDR3 has 14 amino acids. V lost 1 base to trimming and J lost 4 bases, with 13 bases between them. This CDR3 is CSARAPGGSTEAFF. CDR3 DNA: TGCAGTGCTAGAGCCCCAGGCGGATCCACTGAAGCTTTCTTT.

This clonotype was seen ten or more times. The gene calls are TRBV6-1 and TRBJ1-2; D is uncertain. The CDR3 length is 15 residues. The germline V gene has CDR1 MNHNS and CDR2 SASEGT. The V end lost 0 bases, the J end lost 8 bases, and 16 bases lay between the germline ends. This chain's CDR3 is CASSEAGFDDVGYTF. The CDR3 DNA reads as TGTGCCAGCAGTGAAGCGGGCTTTGACGACGTGGGCTACACCTTC.

This clonotype was seen a few times. V and J are TRBV6-1 and TRBJ2-1; 12 positions agree with TRBD2. The CDR3 extends over 14 amino acids. CDR1 and CDR2 (germline): MNHNS, SASEGT. The V segment lost 5 bases and the J segment 15 bases; nucleotides outside the gene matches: 11. CDR3 loop: CASSPRTSGEGVFF. In DNA, the CDR3 is TGTGCCAGCAGTCCCCGGACTAGCGGGGAAGGAGTGTTCTTC.

The rearrangement uses TRBV5-1 and TRBJ1-1, with 10 bases fitting TRBD1. V shed 4 bases, J shed 3 bases, and the junction held 6 bases outside the gene matches. Germline values: CDR1 SGHRS, CDR2 YFSETQ. The CDR3 contains 15 residues. The CDR3 nucleotides are TGCGCCAGCAGCGTCCGTGGACAGGGGGACACTGAAGCTTTCTTT. Its translation is CASSVRGQGDTEAFF.

Worth noting for this clonotype: This could be a read error, since a much larger clone is one nucleotide away. The chain is built from TRBV3-1 and TRBJ2-1; 11 bases agree with TRBD2. Germline V gene data show CDR1 as LGHDT and CDR2 as YNNKEL (reference sequence). The CDR3 is 15 amino acids. V was clipped by 1 base and J by 5 bases; unmatched bases: 1. The CDR3 nucleotides are TGTGCCAGCAGCCAAGGACTAGCGGGGAACAATGAGCAGTTCTTC. Translation gives CASSQGLAGNNEQFF.